Below, 5 T cell receptor beta chains from the same sample are listed, as sequenced in a study of T cell repertoires in cytomegalovirus infection. TCRdb recomputed calls from the reads with MiXCR, one row per CDR3 protein. Here the sample spans roughly 990,000 distinct CDR3 sequences, roughly 30% being singletons. These TCRs' antigens remain unknown. Sequences were derived from cultured CD8+ T cells from PBMCs, sampled from culture after CMV antigen stimulation. Receptors originate from a human donor in good health (CMV status not recorded). Some clones in this sample may be carry-over from other donors' samples.

The V gene is TRBV19, the J gene TRBJ1-4; D gene ambiguous. Germline CDR1 and CDR2: LNHDA and SQIVND (reference sequence). This CDR3 is 14 amino acids long. V was cut by 1 base and J by 8 bases, with 11 bases left in between. The CDR3 loop is CASSIGAGYEKLFF. CDR3 DNA sequence: TGTGCCAGTAGTATAGGGGCAGGATACGAAAAACTGTTTTTT.

The rearrangement uses TRBV3-1 and TRBJ2-2, with D tentatively TRBD2 (5 bases). This CDR3 is built from 17 residues. The germline V and J ends were trimmed by 1 base and 5 bases, with 17 bases remaining between them. Germline assignment: CDR1 LGHDT and CDR2 YNNKEL (reference sequence). As DNA, the CDR3 is TGTGCCAGCAGCCAAGCGGGGTCCTCCCCGAGGACCGGGGAGCTGTTTTTT. It codes for CASSQAGSSPRTGELFF.

This chain uses TRBV19 with TRBJ1-4; D ambiguous. Trimming pared 5 bases from V and 10 bases from J, leaving 8 bases between. CDR1 and CDR2 from the germline V gene are LNHDA and SQIVND (reference sequence). CDR3 length: 11 residues. DNA of the CDR3: TGTGCCAGTAGTGCCTACGGAAAACTGTTTTTT. This encodes CASSAYGKLFF.

This clonotype occurred a few times. J is TRBJ1-2 and V is TRBV7-2; possibly TRBD1 for D (5 bases). This CDR3 is built from 14 residues. CDR1 SGHTA and CDR2 FQGNSA come from the germline V gene. V was trimmed by 3 bases and J by 3 bases, leaving 11 bases between them. CDR3 sequence (DNA): TGTGCCAGCAGCTTTGGGGCAGATCACTATGGCTACACCTTC. It encodes CASSFGADHYGYTF.

A few counts support this clonotype. CDR3 coding DNA: TGTGCCAGCAGAAACAGGGCTAGCAATCAGCCCCAGCATTTT. It encodes CASRNRASNQPQHF. V usage is TRBV12-3 or TRBV12-4 and J usage is TRBJ1-5, with D perhaps matching TRBD1 (6 bases). The V end was cut by 6 bases, the J end by 0 bases, with 9 bases between. The CDR3 sequence is 14 residues long.